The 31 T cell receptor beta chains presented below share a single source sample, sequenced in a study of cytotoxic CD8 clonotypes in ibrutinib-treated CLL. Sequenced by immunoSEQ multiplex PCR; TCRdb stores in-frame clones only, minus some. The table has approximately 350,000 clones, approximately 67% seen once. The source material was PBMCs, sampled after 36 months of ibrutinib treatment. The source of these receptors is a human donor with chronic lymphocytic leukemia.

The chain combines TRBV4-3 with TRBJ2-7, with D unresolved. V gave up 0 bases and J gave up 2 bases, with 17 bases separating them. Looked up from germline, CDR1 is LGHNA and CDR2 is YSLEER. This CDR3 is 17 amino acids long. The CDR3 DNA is TGCGCCAGCAGCCAAGAAGCATTCGAGATAGACGCCTACGAGCAGTACTTC. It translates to CASSQEAFEIDAYEQYF.

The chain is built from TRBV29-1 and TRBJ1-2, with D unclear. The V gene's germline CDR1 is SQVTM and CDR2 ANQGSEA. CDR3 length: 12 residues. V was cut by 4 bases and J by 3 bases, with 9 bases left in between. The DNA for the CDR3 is TGCAGCGTTGCTCGGCAGGACTATGGCTACACCTTC. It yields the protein CSVARQDYGYTF.

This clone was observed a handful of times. The DNA of the CDR3 is TGCGCCAGCAGCCTGCCAACAGGGGGACACGAGCAGTACTTC. Translation gives CASSLPTGGHEQYF. The rearrangement uses TRBV5-1 and TRBJ2-7, with 8 bases aligning to TRBD1. Germline assignment: CDR1 SGHRS and CDR2 YFSETQ. This CDR3 is built from 14 residues. Trimming cost V 4 bases and J 5 bases; bases outside gene matches: 8.

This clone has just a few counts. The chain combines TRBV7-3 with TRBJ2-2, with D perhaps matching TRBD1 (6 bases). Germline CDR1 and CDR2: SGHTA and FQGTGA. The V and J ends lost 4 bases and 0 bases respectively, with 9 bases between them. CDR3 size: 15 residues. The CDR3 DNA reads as TGTGCCAGCAGCTCACGGACAGCGAACACCGGGGAGCTGTTTTTT. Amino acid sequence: CASSSRTANTGELFF.

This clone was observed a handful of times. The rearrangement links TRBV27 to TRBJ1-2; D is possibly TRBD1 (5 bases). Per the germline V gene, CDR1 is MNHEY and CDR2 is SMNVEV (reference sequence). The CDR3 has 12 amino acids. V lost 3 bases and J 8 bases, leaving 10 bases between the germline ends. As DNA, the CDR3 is TGTGCCAGCAGTTTCAAGGGGTTGGGCTACACCTTC. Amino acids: CASSFKGLGYTF.

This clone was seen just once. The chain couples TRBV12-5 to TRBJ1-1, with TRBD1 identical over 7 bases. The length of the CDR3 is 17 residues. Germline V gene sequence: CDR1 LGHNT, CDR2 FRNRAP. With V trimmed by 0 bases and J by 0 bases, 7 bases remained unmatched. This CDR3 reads CASGLVPKGALNTEAFF. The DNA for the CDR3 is TGTGCTAGTGGTTTGGTACCAAAGGGGGCGTTGAACACTGAAGCTTTCTTT.

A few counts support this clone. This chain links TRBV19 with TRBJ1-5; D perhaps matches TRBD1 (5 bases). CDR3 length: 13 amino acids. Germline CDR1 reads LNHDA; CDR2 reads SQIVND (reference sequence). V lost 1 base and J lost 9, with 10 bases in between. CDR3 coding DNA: TGTGCCAGTAGTATAGCAGGGCCGGGGCCCCAGCATTTT. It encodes CASSIAGPGPQHF.

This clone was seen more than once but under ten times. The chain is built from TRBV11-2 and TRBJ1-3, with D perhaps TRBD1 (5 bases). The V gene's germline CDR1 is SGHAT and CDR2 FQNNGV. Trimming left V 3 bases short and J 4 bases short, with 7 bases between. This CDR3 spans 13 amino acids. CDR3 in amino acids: CASSFGGGNTIYF. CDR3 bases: TGTGCCAGCAGCTTCGGGGGAGGAAACACCATATATTTT.

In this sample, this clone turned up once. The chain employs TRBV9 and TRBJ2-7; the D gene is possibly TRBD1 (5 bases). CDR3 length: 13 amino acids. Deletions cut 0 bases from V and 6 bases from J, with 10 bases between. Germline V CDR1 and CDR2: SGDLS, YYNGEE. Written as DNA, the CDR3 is TGTGCCAGCAGCGTAGTGGTCCAGGGCGAGCAGTACTTC. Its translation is CASSVVVQGEQYF.

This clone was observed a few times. The CDR3: CASSSTGAGQPQHF. DNA for the CDR3: TGTGCCAGCAGCTCCACAGGGGCAGGACAGCCCCAGCATTTT. The rearrangement joins TRBV7-9 to TRBJ1-5; 7 positions match TRBD1. The CDR3 has 14 amino acids. After removal of 4 bases from V and 7 bases from J, the junction contained 7 bases not matched to a gene. Per germline, CDR1 SEHNR and CDR2 FQNEAQ (reference sequence).

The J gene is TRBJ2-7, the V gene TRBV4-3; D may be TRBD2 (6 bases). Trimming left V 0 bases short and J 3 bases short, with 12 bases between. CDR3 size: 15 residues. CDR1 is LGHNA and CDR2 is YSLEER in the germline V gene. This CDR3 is CASSQDQRGIYEQYF. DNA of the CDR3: TGCGCCAGCAGCCAAGATCAACGCGGGATCTACGAGCAGTACTTC.

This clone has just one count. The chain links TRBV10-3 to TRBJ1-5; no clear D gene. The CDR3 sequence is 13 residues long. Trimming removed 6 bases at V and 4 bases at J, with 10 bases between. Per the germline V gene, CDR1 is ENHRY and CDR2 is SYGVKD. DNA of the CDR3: TGTGCCATCAGGAGGACGGGAAATCAGCCCCAGCATTTT. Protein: CAIRRTGNQPQHF.

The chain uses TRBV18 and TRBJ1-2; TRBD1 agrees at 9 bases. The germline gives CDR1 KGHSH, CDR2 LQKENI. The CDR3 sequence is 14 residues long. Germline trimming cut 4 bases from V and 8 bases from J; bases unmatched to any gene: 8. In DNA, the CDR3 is TGTGCCAGCTCACTGACAGGGGGAACCCCGGGCTACACCTTC. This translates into CASSLTGGTPGYTF. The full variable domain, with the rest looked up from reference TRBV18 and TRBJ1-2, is NAGVMQNPRHLVRRRGQEARLRCSPMKGHSHVYWYRQLPEEGLKFMVYLQKENIIDESGMPKERFSAEFPKEGPSILRIQQVVRGDSAAYFCASSLTGGTPGYTFGSGTRLTVV.

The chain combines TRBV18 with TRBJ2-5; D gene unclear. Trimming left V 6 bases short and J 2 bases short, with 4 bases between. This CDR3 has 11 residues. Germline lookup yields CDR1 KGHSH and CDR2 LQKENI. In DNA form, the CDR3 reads TGTGCCAGCTCCGGGCAAGAGACCCAGTACTTC. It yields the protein CASSGQETQYF.

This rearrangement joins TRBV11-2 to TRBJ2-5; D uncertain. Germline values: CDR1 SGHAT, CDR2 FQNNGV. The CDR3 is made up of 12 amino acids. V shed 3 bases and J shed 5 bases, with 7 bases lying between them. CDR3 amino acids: CASSFGSETQYF. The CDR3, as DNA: TGTGCCAGCAGCTTTGGAAGCGAGACCCAGTACTTC.

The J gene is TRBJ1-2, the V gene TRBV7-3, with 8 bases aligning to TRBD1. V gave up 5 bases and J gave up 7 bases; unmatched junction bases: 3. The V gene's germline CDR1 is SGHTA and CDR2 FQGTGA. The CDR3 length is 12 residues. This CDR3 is CASSADRVGYTF. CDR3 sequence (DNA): TGTGCCAGCAGCGCGGACAGGGTTGGCTACACCTTC.

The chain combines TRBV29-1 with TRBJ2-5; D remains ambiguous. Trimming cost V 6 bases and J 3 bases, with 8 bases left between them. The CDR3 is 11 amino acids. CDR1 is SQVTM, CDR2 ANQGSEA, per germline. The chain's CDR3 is CSVGPEETQYF. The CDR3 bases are TGCAGCGTGGGCCCGGAAGAGACCCAGTACTTC.

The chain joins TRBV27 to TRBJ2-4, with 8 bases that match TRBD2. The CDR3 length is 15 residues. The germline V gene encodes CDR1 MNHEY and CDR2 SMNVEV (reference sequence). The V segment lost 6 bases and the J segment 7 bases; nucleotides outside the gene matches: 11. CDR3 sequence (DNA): TGTGCCAGCAGGCGAAAGGGACTAGTAATGAACATTCAGTACTTC. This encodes CASRRKGLVMNIQYF.

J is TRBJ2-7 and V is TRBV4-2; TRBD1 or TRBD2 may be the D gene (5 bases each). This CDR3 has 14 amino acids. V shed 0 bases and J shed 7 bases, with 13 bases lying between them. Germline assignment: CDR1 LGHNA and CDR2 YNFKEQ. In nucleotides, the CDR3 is TGTGCCAGCAGCCAAGACAGGCTGGGGGATGAGCAGTACTTC. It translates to CASSQDRLGDEQYF.

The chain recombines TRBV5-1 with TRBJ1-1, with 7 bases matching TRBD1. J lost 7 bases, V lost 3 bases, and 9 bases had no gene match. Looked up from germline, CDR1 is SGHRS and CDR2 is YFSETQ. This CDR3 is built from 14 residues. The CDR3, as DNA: TGCGCCAGCAGCTACGGACAGGCGGCGGTTGAAGCTTTCTTT. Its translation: CASSYGQAAVEAFF.

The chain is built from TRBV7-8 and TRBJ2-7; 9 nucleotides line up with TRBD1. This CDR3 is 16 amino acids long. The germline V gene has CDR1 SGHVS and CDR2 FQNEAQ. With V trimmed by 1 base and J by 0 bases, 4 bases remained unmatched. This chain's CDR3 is CASSLVGQGYSYEQYF. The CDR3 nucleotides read TGTGCCAGCAGCTTAGTGGGACAGGGCTACTCCTACGAGCAGTACTTC.

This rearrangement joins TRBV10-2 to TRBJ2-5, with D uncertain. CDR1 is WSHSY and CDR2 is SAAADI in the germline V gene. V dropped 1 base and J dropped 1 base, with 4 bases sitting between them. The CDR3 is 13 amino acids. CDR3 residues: CASSEWGQETQYF. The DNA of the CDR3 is TGCGCCAGCAGTGAGTGGGGCCAAGAGACCCAGTACTTC.

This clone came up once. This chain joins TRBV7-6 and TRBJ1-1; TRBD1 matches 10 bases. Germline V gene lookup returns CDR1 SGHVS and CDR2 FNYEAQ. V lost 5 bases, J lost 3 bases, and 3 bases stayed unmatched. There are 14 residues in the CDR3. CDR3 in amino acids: CASSRQGADTEAFF. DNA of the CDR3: TGTGCCAGCAGCAGACAGGGGGCGGACACTGAAGCTTTCTTT.

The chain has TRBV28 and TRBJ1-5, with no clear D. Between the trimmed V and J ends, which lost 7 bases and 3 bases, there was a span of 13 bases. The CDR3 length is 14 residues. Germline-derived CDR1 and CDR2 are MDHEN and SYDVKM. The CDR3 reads CASIMVGDNQPQHF. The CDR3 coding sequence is TGTGCCAGCATTATGGTAGGTGACAATCAGCCCCAGCATTTT.

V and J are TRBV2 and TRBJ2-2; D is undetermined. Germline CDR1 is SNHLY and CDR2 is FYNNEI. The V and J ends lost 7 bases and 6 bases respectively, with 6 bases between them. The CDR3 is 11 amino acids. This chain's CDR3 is CASTGPGELFF. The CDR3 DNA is TGTGCCAGCACGGGCCCCGGGGAGCTGTTTTTT. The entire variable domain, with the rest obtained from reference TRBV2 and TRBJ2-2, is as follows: EPEVTQTPSHQVTQMGQEVILRCVPISNHLYFYWYRQILGQKVEFLVSFYNNEISEKSEIFDDQFSVERPDGSNFTLKIRSTKLEDSAMYFCASTGPGELFFGEGSRLTVL.

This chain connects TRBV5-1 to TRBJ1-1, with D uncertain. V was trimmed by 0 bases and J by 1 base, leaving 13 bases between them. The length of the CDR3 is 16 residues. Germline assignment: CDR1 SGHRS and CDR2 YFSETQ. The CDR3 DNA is TGCGCCAGCAGCTTGGTTTGGGGAAGGGCGAACACTGAAGCTTTCTTT. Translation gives CASSLVWGRANTEAFF.

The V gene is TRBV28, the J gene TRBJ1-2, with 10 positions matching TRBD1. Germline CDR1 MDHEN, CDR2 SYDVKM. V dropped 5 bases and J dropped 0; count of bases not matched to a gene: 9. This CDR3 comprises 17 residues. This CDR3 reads CASSLSTGGLANYGYTF. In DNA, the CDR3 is TGTGCCAGCAGTCTTTCGACAGGGGGCCTCGCTAACTATGGCTACACCTTC.

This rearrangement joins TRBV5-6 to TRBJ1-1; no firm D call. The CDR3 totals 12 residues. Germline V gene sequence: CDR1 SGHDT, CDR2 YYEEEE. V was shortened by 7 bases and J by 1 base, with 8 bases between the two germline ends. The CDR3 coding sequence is TGTGCCAGCGCGGAGGAGAACACTGAAGCTTTCTTT. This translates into CASAEENTEAFF.

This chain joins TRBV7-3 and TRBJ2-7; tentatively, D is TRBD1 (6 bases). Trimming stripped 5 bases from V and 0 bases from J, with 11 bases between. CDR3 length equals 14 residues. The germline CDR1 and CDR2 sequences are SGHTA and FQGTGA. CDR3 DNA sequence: TGTGCCAGCAGCCACACAGGGACCTCCTACGAGCAGTACTTC. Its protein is CASSHTGTSYEQYF.

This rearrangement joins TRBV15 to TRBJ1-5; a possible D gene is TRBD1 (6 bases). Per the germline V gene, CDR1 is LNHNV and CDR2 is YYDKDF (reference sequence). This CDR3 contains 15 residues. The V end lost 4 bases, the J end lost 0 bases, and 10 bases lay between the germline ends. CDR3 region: CATSTGQYSNQPQHF. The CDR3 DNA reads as TGTGCCACCAGCACAGGACAGTATAGCAATCAGCCCCAGCATTTT.

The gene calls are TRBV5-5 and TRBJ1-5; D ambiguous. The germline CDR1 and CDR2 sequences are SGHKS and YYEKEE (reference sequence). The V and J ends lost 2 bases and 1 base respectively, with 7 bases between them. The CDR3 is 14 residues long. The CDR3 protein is CASSFQPSNQPQHF. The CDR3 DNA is TGTGCCAGCAGCTTCCAGCCGAGCAATCAGCCCCAGCATTTT.